Listed below are T cell receptor beta chains from one sample, sequenced in a study of CD8 T cells in Susac syndrome. TCRdb ran MiXCR on the immunoSEQ multiplex PCR reads and lists one entry per CDR3 protein. The sample yields 120,000 to 150,000 distinct CDR3 sequences, around 94% seen once. The sample taken for sequencing was CD8+ T cells from PBMCs. The receptors come from a human donor in good health. The CDR3 runs from the conserved cysteine through the conserved F or W. The D gene is left open where the match is weak. A row's size may be missing; if present it is once, few, many or a size class.

>TRBV12-3/TRBV12-4|.|TRBJ2-1|.
TGTGCCAGCAGTTTAGTGGGTAGTCAGAATGAGCAGTTCTTC
CASSLVGSQNEQFF
>TRBV25-1|TRBD1|TRBJ1-1|.
TGTGCCAGCAGTGCTGGACAGGGGGTGATGGGCACTGAAGCTTTCTTT
CASSAGQGVMGTEAFF
>TRBV7-9|.|TRBJ1-2|.
TGTGCCAGCATTGAGGGGACTAGAGGTGGCTACACCTTC
CASIEGTRGGYTF
>TRBV6-6|TRBD2|TRBJ2-3|.
TGTGCCAGCAGTCCCGGACTAGCCTCTTTTTCAGATACGCAGTATTTT
CASSPGLASFSDTQYF
>TRBV4-1|TRBD1|TRBJ1-2|few
TGCGCCAGCAGCCCACGACAGGGAAGAAACTATGGCTACACCTTC
CASSPRQGRNYGYTF
>TRBV20-1|.|TRBJ2-1|.
TGCAGTGGTACTGGGCTTGCGAATGAGCAGTTCTTC
CSGTGLANEQFF
>TRBV3-1|.|TRBJ1-1|.
TGTGCCAGCAGCCAAGATTCTGTCGCGGGAATGAACACTGAAGCTTTCTTT
CASSQDSVAGMNTEAFF
>TRBV5-1|.|TRBJ2-7|.
TGCGCCAGCAAGGGGAACTACGAGCAGTACTTC
CASKGNYEQYF
>TRBV7-9|.|TRBJ1-4|.
TGTGCCAGCAGCTCGGGACTTAATGAAAAACTGTTTTTT
CASSSGLNEKLFF
>TRBV24-1|TRBD1|TRBJ1-2|.
TGTGCCACCAGTGAACCTGACAGGGGGTCTGATGGCTACACCTTC
CATSEPDRGSDGYTF
>TRBV29-1|TRBD2|TRBJ2-5|.
TGCAGCGTTGTATCGGTTCGGGAGGGCCCTGGGACCCAGTACTTC
CSVVSVREGPGTQYF
>TRBV27|.|TRBJ2-7|.
TGTGCCAGCAGTTCGGGGATTACTTTCTACGAGCAGTACTTC
CASSSGITFYEQYF
>TRBV29-1|TRBD2|TRBJ2-2|.
TGCAGCGTTCGGCTAGCGGAGCCGAACACCGGGGAGCTGTTTTTT
CSVRLAEPNTGELFF
>TRBV24-1|.|TRBJ1-5|once
TGTGCCACCTCGCACCTCAATCAGCCCCAGCATTTT
CATSHLNQPQHF
>TRBV11-1|.|TRBJ2-5|.
TGTGCCAGCAGCCTAGACCGAGTGAAGACCCAGTACTTC
CASSLDRVKTQYF
>TRBV13|.|TRBJ2-2|.
TGTGCCAGCAGACTGACAGGTTACACCGGGGAGCTGTTTTTT
CASRLTGYTGELFF
>TRBV28|TRBD2|TRBJ2-1|.
TGTGCCAGCAGAAGCGGGGAGGTGTCCTACAATGAGCAGTTCTTC
CASRSGEVSYNEQFF
>TRBV9|.|TRBJ2-7|.
TGTGCCAGCAGCGTAGATGGGGGGTCCTACGAGCAGTACTTC
CASSVDGGSYEQYF
>TRBV29-1|TRBD2|TRBJ2-1|.
TGCAGCGAACTAGCGGGAGGGTTAAATGAGCAGTTCTTC
CSELAGGLNEQFF
>TRBV4-2|.|TRBJ2-1|.
TGTGCCAGCAGCCAAGACTCTAGCGTAAGCAATGAGCAGTTCTTC
CASSQDSSVSNEQFF
>TRBV27|.|TRBJ1-1|.
TGTGCCAGCAGTCCGTCCAGGGGAATGAACACTGAAGCTTTCTTT
CASSPSRGMNTEAFF
>TRBV9|.|TRBJ2-2|.
TGTGCCAGCAGCGTAAGAGGGGATGGTACCGGGGAGCTGTTTTTT
CASSVRGDGTGELFF
>TRBV12-3/TRBV12-4|TRBD2|TRBJ2-1|.
TGTGCCAGCAGGGGGACTAGCGGGAGAAAGAATGAGCAGTTCTTC
CASRGTSGRKNEQFF
>TRBV11-2|TRBD2|TRBJ2-1|.
TGTGCCAGCAGCTTAGTAGGGACTAGTAGCGATGAGCAGTTCTTC
CASSLVGTSSDEQFF
>TRBV7-9|.|TRBJ2-7|once
TGTGCCAGCAGCTCGTGGGAGTCCTACGAGCAGTACTTC
CASSSWESYEQYF
>TRBV2|.|TRBJ2-7|.
TGTGCCAGCAGTGAAAGGTACTTC
CASSERYF
>TRBV12-3/TRBV12-4|.|TRBJ2-5|.
TGTGCCAGCAGTGCCCCTACAGGAAAGTACTTC
CASSAPTGKYF
>TRBV2|.|TRBJ1-2|.
TGTGCCAGCAGTGGCGCAGTTAACTATGGCTACACCTTC
CASSGAVNYGYTF
>TRBV25-1|TRBD1|TRBJ1-2|.
TGTGCCAGCAGTCTGACAGGGGGCGCGGATGGCTACACCTTC
CASSLTGGADGYTF
>TRBV27|.|TRBJ1-5|.
TGTGCCAGCAGTTTATACTCGGCAGGGGATCAGCCCCAGCATTTT
CASSLYSAGDQPQHF
>TRBV5-1|.|TRBJ1-5|.
TGCGCCAGCAGCTTGGGCGGAGATCAGCCCCAGCATTTT
CASSLGGDQPQHF
>TRBV6-5|.|TRBJ2-3|.
TGTGCCAGCAGCATTACCGGGGGCACAGATACGCAGTATTTT
CASSITGGTDTQYF
>TRBV27|.|TRBJ2-7|.
TGTGCCAGCAGTCCAGGGACAATTCGCGAGCAGTACTTC
CASSPGTIREQYF
>TRBV20-1|TRBD1|TRBJ2-1|.
TGCAGTGCTAGAGCCCCGGACAGGCGGTACAATGAGCAGTTCTTC
CSARAPDRRYNEQFF
>TRBV7-6|.|TRBJ1-1|.
TGTGCCAGCAGCTTCCCGAAGAACACTGAAGCTTTCTTT
CASSFPKNTEAFF
>TRBV7-9|.|TRBJ1-3|.
TGTGCCAGCAGCCACTCGAGACAGACATTCTCTGGAAACACCATATATTTT
CASSHSRQTFSGNTIYF
>TRBV12-3/TRBV12-4|.|TRBJ1-1|once
TGTGCCAGCGGCATCGGAGCTGAAGCTTTCTTT
CASGIGAEAFF
>TRBV4-3|.|TRBJ2-1|.
TGCGCCAGCAGCCCCCGAAGGCAGAACAATGAGCAGTTCTTC
CASSPRRQNNEQFF
>TRBV20-1|TRBD1|TRBJ2-3|.
TGCAGTGCTAGCGTCGGGACAGGAAGCACAGATACGCAGTATTTT
CSASVGTGSTDTQYF
>TRBV27|.|TRBJ2-5|.
TGTGCCAGCAGTTTCCCAGGAGAGACCCAGTACTTC
CASSFPGETQYF
>TRBV3-1|TRBD1|TRBJ2-7|.
TGTGCCAGCAGCCGGAGACAGGGCGATCAGTACTTC
CASSRRQGDQYF
>TRBV4-3|TRBD1|TRBJ2-1|.
TGCGCCAGCAGCCAAGCCGGGACAGGCTTGGATGAGCAGTTCTTC
CASSQAGTGLDEQFF
>TRBV12-3/TRBV12-4|TRBD1|TRBJ2-5|.
TGTGCCAGCAGTGCCGGGACAGGGACCTACCAAGAGACCCAGTACTTC
CASSAGTGTYQETQYF
>TRBV29-1|TRBD2|TRBJ2-2|.
TGCAGTGTTAAAGGGAGGACTAGCGATTCTCCTACCGGGGAGCTGTTTTTT
CSVKGRTSDSPTGELFF
>TRBV15|TRBD2|TRBJ2-1|.
TGTGCCACCGGGACTAGCGCGGTCAATGAGCAGTTCTTC
CATGTSAVNEQFF
>TRBV12-3/TRBV12-4|.|TRBJ2-7|.
TGTGCCAGCAGTCCCACGTCGGGTTCCCACGAGCAGTACTTC
CASSPTSGSHEQYF
>TRBV28|.|TRBJ2-2|.
TGTGCCAGCAGGCGAAGGGGAAACACCGGGGAGCTGTTTTTT
CASRRRGNTGELFF
>TRBV27|.|TRBJ2-3|.
TGTGCCAGCAGTTCCGTAGGACCTCTAGGAACAGATACGCAGTATTTT
CASSSVGPLGTDTQYF
>TRBV28|.|TRBJ1-3|.
TGTGCCAGCAGACAGGGAAACACCATATATTTT
CASRQGNTIYF